Sequencing of this T cell receptor (beta chain) was carried out in a study of T cells of healthy individuals. Many counts were recorded for this clonotype. Via MiXCR, TCRdb re-called the 5' RACE reads, giving one row per CDR3 protein. The profile shows 40,000 to 60,000 distinct CDR3 sequences, under 15% of them singletons. The CDR3 runs to 14 residues. V lost 3 bases, J lost 4 bases, and 10 bases lay in between. Germline CDR1 SGHAT, CDR2 FQNNGV. The TCR comes from a human donor in good health. The rearrangement uses TRBV11-2 and TRBJ2-1, with a weak D call TRBD2 (5 bases). CDR3 amino acids: CASSFMGSYNEQFF. CDR3 DNA: TGTGCCAGCAGCTTCATGGGGAGTTACAATGAGCAGTTCTTC.